This TCR beta chain derives from a study of cytomegalovirus exposure and HLA in healthy donors. Study findings and constraints: When analyzed later, a missense DCLRE1C variant was found to be linked to TCR beta V- and J-gene trimming. Sequence variants that were highly shared formed a cluster that was likely a sequencing artifact.

A remark on this clone: Its antigen is unidentified.

The PCR employed 60 Vbeta primers together with 13 Jbeta primers. Generated by immunoSEQ multiplex PCR, the TCRdb table keeps only in-frame clones and is missing some. The sample has 150,000 to 200,000 clones, roughly 70% seen once. The CDR3 covers 17 residues. V shed 4 bases, J shed 3 bases, and the junction held 13 bases outside the gene matches. Germline V lookup: CDR1 SGHRS, CDR2 YFSETQ. The sequence derives from a girl aged 5-17 years in good health and CMV-seronegative. Sequencing used PBMCs. The rearrangement uses TRBV5-1 and TRBJ2-7, with TRBD1 identical over 10 bases. The CDR3 DNA sequence: TGCGCCAGCAGCCCCTCCCCGTCCCGGGACAGGGGCTACGAGCAGTACTTC. Translation gives CASSPSPSRDRGYEQYF.